The 13 T cell receptor beta chains given below trace back to one sample, sequenced in a study of blood T cell repertoires in COVID-19. TCRdb keeps only in-frame clones here, not all; method: immunoSEQ multiplex PCR. The sample carries approximately 200,000 clones, approximately 92% recorded once. Sequencing was performed on PBMCs or T cells enriched from blood (not recorded which). These receptors were taken from a young woman in a cohort exposed to, infected with or recovered from COVID-19 (not recorded which).

The chain uses TRBV5-4 and TRBJ1-2; D ambiguous. The CDR3 loop spans 16 amino acids. CDR1 is SGHNT and CDR2 is YYREEE in the germline V gene (reference sequence). Trimming removed 0 bases from V and 1 base from J, with 13 bases in between. CDR3 region: CASSLEAARGNYGYTF. In nucleotides, the CDR3 is TGTGCCAGCAGCTTGGAAGCAGCCCGAGGTAACTATGGCTACACCTTC.

A few counts support this clone. The chain combines TRBV19 with TRBJ2-2; 13 nucleotides align to TRBD2. V was clipped by 1 base and J by 5 bases; unmatched bases: 4. Germline V gene sequence: CDR1 LNHDA, CDR2 SQIVND (reference sequence). The CDR3 consists of 17 residues. Here the CDR3 reads CASSIGTSGRGTGELFF. The DNA of the CDR3 is TGTGCCAGTAGTATAGGGACTAGCGGGAGAGGTACCGGGGAGCTGTTTTTT.

This rearrangement joins TRBV10-3 to TRBJ2-1; unclear D gene. The germline CDR1 and CDR2 sequences are ENHRY and SYGVKD. This CDR3 contains 12 residues. The ends were cut back, 7 bases at V and 3 bases at J, with 7 bases in the middle. The DNA of the CDR3 is TGTGCCATCACTAACGACTACAATGAGCAGTTCTTC. As protein: CAITNDYNEQFF.

The J gene is TRBJ2-1, the V gene TRBV5-1; 12 bases match TRBD2. V gave up 2 bases and J gave up 6 bases; unmatched junction bases: 3. Germline CDR1 is SGHRS and CDR2 is YFSETQ. The CDR3 covers 15 residues. For the CDR3, the DNA is TGCGCCAGCAGCTTAGAACTAGCGGGAGGCAATGAGCAGTTCTTC. Translation: CASSLELAGGNEQFF.

The rearrangement joins TRBV29-1 to TRBJ1-2; D might be TRBD1 (5 bases). The V end was cut by 6 bases, the J end by 13 bases, with 24 bases between. This CDR3 spans 13 amino acids. From germline, CDR1 is SQVTM and CDR2 ANQGSEA. This CDR3 is CSVDLIADNRGTF. The CDR3 bases are TGCAGCGTAGACTTGATCGCGGACAATCGAGGCACCTTC.

This rearrangement joins TRBV4-1 to TRBJ1-2; possible D gene TRBD1, 6 bases. Trimming shortened V by 0 bases and J by 5 bases, and 13 bases separated the two germline ends. CDR1 is MGHRA, CDR2 YSYEKL, per germline. The CDR3 extends over 15 amino acids. The CDR3 sequence is CASSQDGTGSYGYTF. The CDR3 bases are TGCGCCAGCAGCCAAGACGGCACAGGGAGTTATGGCTACACCTTC.

This clone was recorded many times. The gene calls are TRBV21-1 and TRBJ2-2; the table's D call TRBD1 went unverified against the DNA. TRBV21-1 is tagged as a pseudogene. This CDR3 comprises 14 residues. Written as DNA, the CDR3 is TGTGCCAGCAGCAATGTTGGCCGCACCGGGGAGCTGTTTTTT. It codes for CASSNVGRTGELFF.

This chain joins TRBV24-1 and TRBJ1-5; D remains ambiguous. Trimming removed 10 bases from V and 0 bases from J, with 12 bases in between. The CDR3 totals 14 residues. Germline CDR1 and CDR2: KGHDR and SFDVKD. The DNA for the CDR3 is TGTGCCACAATAAACGAGGGTAGCAATCAGCCCCAGCATTTT. It translates to CATINEGSNQPQHF.

This clone was found once. The rearrangement links TRBV19 to TRBJ1-1, with 8 bases matching TRBD1. Germline V lookup: CDR1 LNHDA, CDR2 SQIVND (reference sequence). Trimming at V came to 4 bases and at J to 4 bases, leaving 5 bases not matched to a gene. This CDR3 is 14 amino acids long. The CDR3 bases are TGTGCCAGTAGTAACAGGGGGTTCTTCACTGAAGCTTTCTTT. Translation gives CASSNRGFFTEAFF.

This clone has just one count. The chain combines TRBV7-9 with TRBJ2-7; 9 positions match TRBD2. The V gene end was trimmed by 5 bases and the J gene end by 7 bases; junction bases not matched to a gene: 6. CDR1 SEHNR and CDR2 FQNEAQ come from the germline V gene (reference sequence). The CDR3 is made up of 13 amino acids. The CDR3 reads CASSPSGTGEQYF. Written as DNA, the CDR3 is TGTGCCAGCAGCCCTAGCGGGACGGGGGAGCAGTACTTC.

This sequence joins TRBV25-1 and TRBJ2-1; TRBD1 might be the D (6 bases). The germline V gene encodes CDR1 MGHDK and CDR2 SYGVNS. The ends were cut back, 8 bases at V and 11 bases at J, with 13 bases in the middle. The CDR3 loop spans 11 amino acids. CDR3 sequence (DNA): TGTGCCAGCGGGGGCCTCCTGCAGCAGTTCTTC. Translating it yields CASGGLLQQFF.

The genes are TRBV5-6 and TRBJ1-5; TRBD1 aligns across 10 bases. Germline CDR1 reads SGHDT; CDR2 reads YYEEEE. The J segment lost 6 bases and the V segment lost 3 bases, leaving 3 bases of the junction unmatched. CDR3 length: 14 residues. This CDR3 is CASSSGTGVQPQHF. The CDR3 bases are TGTGCCAGCAGCTCCGGGACAGGGGTTCAGCCCCAGCATTTT.

This clone was counted once. V usage is TRBV6-1 and J usage is TRBJ2-5; 14 bases are a match to TRBD2. The germline V gene has CDR1 MNHNS and CDR2 SASEGT. J was trimmed by 4 bases and V by 0 bases; bases with no gene match: 4. The CDR3 has 17 residues. The CDR3 here is CASSEAGLAGVRETQYF. DNA for the CDR3: TGTGCCAGCAGTGAAGCGGGACTAGCGGGAGTACGAGAGACCCAGTACTTC.